These T cell receptor beta chains were read from a single sample in a study of T cells in Graves' hyperthyroidism and ophthalmopathy. TCRdb passed the multiplex PCR reads through MiXCR, listing each CDR3 protein once. The sample consists of hundreds of thousands of distinct CDR3 sequences, 14% of them appearing once. Material: blood. The receptors were sampled from a young woman with Graves' hyperthyroidism. CDR3s include the opening cysteine and the closing phenylalanine or tryptophan. A D gene is named only where the DNA matches it firmly. Expanded clones are given a class, and other clones once, few, many or no size at all.

TRBV2	.	.	TRBJ2-7	TGTGCCAGCAGTGAAAGTGCTAGCGTGAAATCCTCCTACGAGCAGTACTTC	CASSESASVKSSYEQYF
TRBV7-9	TRBD1	many	TRBJ1-5	TGTGCCAGCAGCTTAGACCCGACAGGGGAGGCTGATCAGCCCCAGCATTTT	CASSLDPTGEADQPQHF
TRBV18	TRBD2	few	TRBJ2-3	TGTGCCAGCTCGTCACTAGCGAATTCTGCAGATACGCAGTATTTT	CASSSLANSADTQYF
TRBV29-1	.	many	TRBJ2-7	TGCAGCGGGGGACAAAACTACGAGCAGTACTTC	CSGGQNYEQYF
TRBV28	TRBD2	many	TRBJ2-7	TGTGCCAGCAGTTTAGGGGGGGTCTACGAGCAGTACTTC	CASSLGGVYEQYF
TRBV4-3	TRBD1	few	TRBJ2-7	TGCGCCAGCAGCCAAATGACCGGGACAGGTTCCTACGAGCAGTACTTC	CASSQMTGTGSYEQYF
TRBV2	.	.	TRBJ2-1	TGTGCCAGCAGTTACCACCCCGGAGGTTTTGGAGAGCAGTTCTTC	CASSYHPGGFGEQFF
TRBV12-3/TRBV12-4	.	many	TRBJ2-1	TGTGCCAGCAGTTTCACCGGGGCCAATGAGCAGTTCTTC	CASSFTGANEQFF
TRBV7-3	TRBD2	.	TRBJ2-2	TGTGCCAGCAGCTTAACGCCGGTAGCGGGAGGTACTTCAGACACCGGGGAGCTGTTTTTT	CASSLTPVAGGTSDTGELFF
TRBV4-2	.	few	TRBJ2-7	TGTGCCAGCAGCCAAGGGGGGGCCGGCGGGAGTAGGTACGAGCAGTACTTC	CASSQGGAGGSRYEQYF
TRBV12-3/TRBV12-4	.	many	TRBJ2-2	TGTGCCAGCAGTTTTTCCGCAAGATACACCGGGGAGCTGTTTTTT	CASSFSARYTGELFF
TRBV6-1	TRBD1	.	TRBJ1-4	TGTGCCAGCAGTCCCGGGACAGGGATGTCAGCTAATGAAAAACTGTTTTTT	CASSPGTGMSANEKLFF
TRBV5-4	TRBD1	many	TRBJ2-5	TGTGCCAGCAGCCGCGAGGGGACAGGCGACGTAGAGACCCAGTACTTC	CASSREGTGDVETQYF
TRBV28	.	many	TRBJ1-5	TGTGCCAGCACCTTAACCCTGGGAGATAGCAATCAGCCCCAGCATTTT	CASTLTLGDSNQPQHF
TRBV19	TRBD1	.	TRBJ1-5	TGTGCCAGTAGCCCCAAAGGGCTCGGGACAGGGGTAAGCAATCAGCCCCAGCATTTT	CASSPKGLGTGVSNQPQHF
TRBV20-1	.	many	TRBJ2-3	TGCAGTGTTTTCAGGGGCACAGATACGCAGTATTTT	CSVFRGTDTQYF
TRBV9	.	many	TRBJ2-5	TGTGCCAGCAGCGTCCAGGGGTACCAAGAGACCCAGTACTTC	CASSVQGYQETQYF
TRBV7-9	.	many	TRBJ1-1	TGTGCCAGCAGCTTAGCTTCGGGGAACACTGAAGCTTTCTTT	CASSLASGNTEAFF
TRBV2	TRBD1	many	TRBJ1-1	TGTGCCAGCAGTGAACGCCGGGACAGGGGAGTACACACTGAAGCTTTCTTT	CASSERRDRGVHTEAFF
TRBV24-1	TRBD2	.	TRBJ2-2	TGTGCCACCAGTGATTTGGGGACTAGCCCGTTTCCCGGGGAGCTGTTTTTT	CATSDLGTSPFPGELFF
TRBV19	.	few	TRBJ2-1	TGTGCCAGTAGTATCGTCCGAAGCTCCTACAATGAGCAGTTCTTC	CASSIVRSSYNEQFF
TRBV28	.	.	TRBJ2-3	TGTGCCAGCAGTAGTGGGAAGACAGATACGCAGTATTTT	CASSSGKTDTQYF
TRBV9	TRBD1	many	TRBJ2-5	TGTGCCAGCAGCGTAGGCGGACAGGGACAAGAGACCCAGTACTTC	CASSVGGQGQETQYF
TRBV20-1	.	.	TRBJ1-2	TGCAGTGCTAGAGATCTTGGGGGGGCAGGTCGGGATGTGGGCTACACCTTC	CSARDLGGAGRDVGYTF
TRBV7-2	TRBD1	many	TRBJ2-5	TGTGCCAGCAGGACTTCCGGGACAGAGCAAGAGACCCAGTACTTC	CASRTSGTEQETQYF
TRBV6-2/TRBV6-3	.	many	TRBJ2-7	TGTGCCAGCAGTTACGACCTAGTTTACGAGCAGTACTTC	CASSYDLVYEQYF
TRBV13	.	.	TRBJ1-1	TGTGCCAGCGGCTTAGGCCGGGGGGCCTATTTGAACACTGAGGCTTTCTTT	CASGLGRGAYLNTEAFF
TRBV6-1	TRBD1	.	TRBJ1-2	TGTGCCAGCAGCGGACAGGTTTACTATGGCTACACCTTC	CASSGQVYYGYTF
TRBV3-1	.	many	TRBJ2-1	TGTGCCAGCAGCCAAGAGGAGGCTCCGAGCTCCTACAATGAGCAGTTCTTC	CASSQEEAPSSYNEQFF
TRBV12-3/TRBV12-4	.	.	TRBJ1-5	TGTGCCAGCACCGACCTCAAAACCCAGCCCCAGCATTTT	CASTDLKTQPQHF
TRBV19	.	.	TRBJ2-2	TGTGCCAGTAGTATCTCCGGGCGAATAGCGGCCGGGGAGCTGTTTTTT	CASSISGRIAAGELFF
TRBV28	.	few	TRBJ2-4	TGTGCCAGCAGTCCCCCCAACAACATTCAGTACTTC	CASSPPNNIQYF
TRBV20-1	.	many	TRBJ2-7	TGCAGTGCTAGAAAGACGGGAGTATCCCACGAGCAGTACTTC	CSARKTGVSHEQYF
TRBV11-2	.	many	TRBJ2-1	TGTGCCAGTGCGGGCGGGATTTCACACAATGAGCAGTTCTTC	CASAGGISHNEQFF
TRBV28	TRBD1	few	TRBJ2-6	TGTGCCAGCAGTATGGGACAGGCGTCTCTCTCTGGGGCCAACGTCCTGACTTTC	CASSMGQASLSGANVLTF
TRBV11-3	.	.	TRBJ2-1	TGTGCCAGCAGCTTAGAAGGGGGGCTTATATCCTACAATGAGCAGTTCTTC	CASSLEGGLISYNEQFF
TRBV20-1	.	few	TRBJ1-1	TGCAGTGCTAGTTGGGGATTTGAAGCTTTCTTT	CSASWGFEAFF
TRBV5-8	.	many	TRBJ1-2	TGTGCCAGCAGCTTGGATCAGGGTTTGTCTGGCTACACCTTC	CASSLDQGLSGYTF
TRBV20-1	.	many	TRBJ1-1	TGCAGTGCTAGAGATCCGGGGGAATGGGTCACTGAAGCTTTCTTT	CSARDPGEWVTEAFF
TRBV6-1	.	many	TRBJ2-1	TGTGCCAGCAGTTCCACGGGGGCAGGGAACAATGAGCAGTTCTTC	CASSSTGAGNNEQFF
TRBV6-6	.	few	TRBJ1-1	TGTGCCAGCAGTTACACCGACAGGATGAACACTGAAGCTTTCTTT	CASSYTDRMNTEAFF
TRBV29-1	TRBD2	many	TRBJ2-1	TGCAGCGTTGATCTAGCGGGAGGGCCAGGTGAGCAGTTCTTC	CSVDLAGGPGEQFF
TRBV9	TRBD2	.	TRBJ2-1	TGTGCCAGCAGCCCCGAGGCGGGGGTCTACGAGCAGTTCTTC	CASSPEAGVYEQFF
TRBV11-3	.	.	TRBJ1-1	TGTGCCAGCAGCTTAGGGGGGGGGGGGGCCCTCTACACTGAAGCTTTCTTT	CASSLGGGGALYTEAFF
TRBV27	.	many	TRBJ1-1	TGTGCCAGCAGTTTAAGACAGGCCGTAGAAGAGAACACTGAAGCTTTCTTT	CASSLRQAVEENTEAFF
TRBV3-1	TRBD1	few	TRBJ2-7	TGTGCCAGCAGCCAAGAAGGGACAGTAACCTACGAGCAGTACTTC	CASSQEGTVTYEQYF
TRBV6-2/TRBV6-3	TRBD2	many	TRBJ2-5	TGTGCCAGCACCCAGGGACTAGCTCTCCAAGAGACCCAGTACTTC	CASTQGLALQETQYF
TRBV2	TRBD2	many	TRBJ2-7	TGTGCCAGCAGTGACGATACCTCTAGCGGGAGGGGGGCCTACGAGCAGTACTTC	CASSDDTSSGRGAYEQYF
TRBV20-1	.	few	TRBJ2-7	TGCAGTGCTACAAACAGGGGTGGGGGGTCCTACGAGCAGTACTTC	CSATNRGGGSYEQYF